Below are 20 T cell receptor beta chains sequenced from a single sample in a study of cytomegalovirus exposure and HLA in healthy donors. The study ran its PCR with 60 Vbeta and 13 Jbeta primers. The protocol was immunoSEQ multiplex PCR, while the TCRdb copy is restricted to in-frame clones and leaves out a portion. The sample lists 100,000 to 150,000 clones, under 90% occurring once. Sequencing was performed on PBMCs. The receptors derive from a man aged 18 to 29 in good health and CMV-seronegative.

The V and J genes are TRBV10-3 and TRBJ2-2, with 7 bases identical to TRBD1. Germline assignment: CDR1 ENHRY and CDR2 SYGVKD. This CDR3 comprises 15 residues. The V gene end was trimmed by 6 bases and the J gene end by 4 bases; junction bases not matched to a gene: 8. The CDR3, as DNA: TGTGCCATCAGGATCGACAGGGCGGGCACCGGGGAGCTGTTTTTT. Translating it yields CAIRIDRAGTGELFF.

The chain employs TRBV6-1 and TRBJ1-1; TRBD1 aligns across 10 bases. Germline assignment: CDR1 MNHNS and CDR2 SASEGT. CDR3 size: 14 residues. With V trimmed by 5 bases and J by 1 base, 1 base remained unmatched. CDR3 in DNA: TGTGCCAGCAGTTGGGACAGGGGGAACACTGAAGCTTTCTTT. Protein sequence: CASSWDRGNTEAFF.

The V gene is TRBV19, the J gene TRBJ1-4; 7 bases are shared with TRBD1. J gave up 8 bases and V 5 bases, and 8 bases lay outside the gene matches. The CDR3 spans 14 residues. CDR1 and CDR2 (germline): LNHDA, SQIVND (reference sequence). The CDR3 reads CASSAGTAREKLFF. For the CDR3, the DNA is TGTGCCAGTAGTGCCGGGACAGCGAGGGAAAAACTGTTTTTT.

With respect to this clone: One end of the junction varies from germline; a read error may be responsible. The chain couples TRBV7-7 to TRBJ2-7, with TRBD1 matching over 8 bases. Germline CDR1 and CDR2: SSHAT and FNYEAQ (reference sequence). The CDR3 length is 14 residues. Here the CDR3 reads CASSPGTGSYEQYF. DNA for the CDR3: TGTGCTAGCAGCCCCGGGACAGGCTCCTACGAGCAGTACTTC.

This clone was detected a few times. V usage is TRBV5-8 and J usage is TRBJ2-3; TRBD2 matches 7 bases. Unmatched junction bases numbered 9, after V lost 2 bases and J lost 3 bases. The CDR3 sequence is 16 residues long. Germline CDR1 and CDR2: SGHTS and YDEGEE. CDR3 loop: CASSFGTSEVTDTQYF. Here the CDR3 DNA reads TGTGCCAGCAGCTTTGGAACTAGCGAAGTTACAGATACGCAGTATTTT. The full variable domain, with the rest looked up from reference TRBV5-8 and TRBJ2-3, is EAGVTQSPTHLIKTRGQQATLRCSPISGHTSVYWYQQALGLGLQFLLWYDEGEERNRGNFPPRFSGRQFPNYSSELNVNALELEDSALYLCASSFGTSEVTDTQYFGPGTRLTVL.

The CDR3 coding sequence is TGTGCCATCAGTGAGTCGGCGACAGGGGGCTCACCCCTCCACTTT. It yields the protein CAISESATGGSPLHF. V and J are TRBV10-3 and TRBJ1-6; 10 nucleotides agree with TRBD1. The V gene's germline CDR1 is ENHRY and CDR2 SYGVKD. The CDR3 has 15 amino acids. The junction had 3 bases not matched to a gene; V was cut back by 0 bases and J by 10 bases.

The V and J genes are TRBV4-2 and TRBJ1-4; TRBD1 aligns across 7 bases. V was pared by 1 base and J by 8 bases, with 10 bases of the junction left unmatched. The germline CDR1 and CDR2 sequences are LGHNA and YNFKEQ. The CDR3 totals 16 residues. In DNA form, the CDR3 reads TGTGCCAGCAGCCAAGGGCCGGGACAGCGGGGGGAAAAACTGTTTTTT. Translation: CASSQGPGQRGEKLFF.

The chain carries TRBV7-8 and TRBJ1-2, with 9 bases that match TRBD1. J lost 8 bases, V lost 2 bases, and 12 bases had no gene match. Germline V lookup: CDR1 SGHVS, CDR2 FQNEAQ. The CDR3 totals 16 residues. This chain's CDR3 is CASSLLAGQGREGYTF. CDR3 bases: TGTGCCAGCAGCTTACTTGCGGGACAGGGCCGGGAGGGCTACACCTTC. The full variable domain, in which reference TRBV7-8 and TRBJ1-2 provide the parts outside the CDR3, is GAGVSQSPRYKVAKRGQDVALRCDPISGHVSLFWYQQALGQGPEFLTYFQNEAQLDKSGLPSDRFFAERPEGSVSTLKIQRTQQEDSAVYLCASSLLAGQGREGYTFGSGTRLTVV.

V gene TRBV30 combines with J gene TRBJ1-6; 9 positions agree with TRBD1. CDR1 is GTSNPN, CDR2 SVGIG, per germline (reference sequence). The junction had 6 bases not matched to a gene; V was cut back by 2 bases and J by 10 bases. The CDR3 consists of 14 residues. CDR3 bases: TGTGCCTGGAGTACCCGACAGGGGGACTCACCCCTCCACTTT. It specifies CAWSTRQGDSPLHF.

The chain is built from TRBV7-3 and TRBJ1-2; TRBD1 matches at 11 bases. The J segment lost 3 bases and the V segment lost 1 base, leaving 7 bases of the junction unmatched. This CDR3 comprises 17 residues. CDR1 is SGHTA, CDR2 FQGTGA, per germline. The CDR3 DNA reads TGTGCCAGCAGCTTAAGGAACCCGGGACAGGGGGACTATGGCTACACCTTC. Residues: CASSLRNPGQGDYGYTF.

This sequence joins TRBV5-4 and TRBJ1-2; D ambiguous. The CDR3 is 12 residues long. Germline assignment: CDR1 SGHNT and CDR2 YYREEE (reference sequence). V shed 7 bases and J shed 4 bases, with 11 bases lying between them. CDR3 nucleotide sequence: TGTGCCAGCTCGAGGAACGCCTATGGCTACACCTTC. This encodes CASSRNAYGYTF. Supplemented by reference TRBV5-4 and TRBJ1-2, the full variable domain reads ETGVTQSPTHLIKTRGQQVTLRCSSQSGHNTVSWYQQALGQGPQFIFQYYREEENGRGNFPPRFSGLQFPNYSSELNVNALELDDSALYLCASSRNAYGYTFGSGTRLTVV.

The J gene is TRBJ1-1, the V gene TRBV27; D may be TRBD1 (6 bases). With 1 base removed from V and 5 bases from J, the gap between germline ends came to 20 bases. The length of the CDR3 is 17 residues. The V gene's germline CDR1 is MNHEY and CDR2 SMNVEV (reference sequence). The CDR3 is CASSLFPSTTGWTEAFF. The CDR3 nucleotides read TGTGCCAGCAGTTTATTTCCATCAACGACAGGTTGGACTGAAGCTTTCTTT.

The J gene is TRBJ2-1, the V gene TRBV12-5, with D maybe TRBD1 (5 bases). Germline values: CDR1 LGHNT, CDR2 FRNRAP. The V gene lost 6 bases and the J gene lost 5 bases, with 14 bases spanning the gap. CDR3 length: 14 amino acids. CDR3 protein: CASGDSDKDNEQFF. The DNA for the CDR3 is TGTGCTAGTGGCGACTCGGACAAAGACAATGAGCAGTTCTTC.

The chain links TRBV11-2 to TRBJ2-1, with 8 bases matching TRBD2. The V segment lost 4 bases and the J segment 10 bases; nucleotides outside the gene matches: 15. Germline V gene lookup returns CDR1 SGHAT and CDR2 FQNNGV. This CDR3 region has 16 residues. As DNA, the CDR3 is TGTGCCAGCAGCTGGGCTCAAGCGGGGGATCCCAAAGAGCAGTTCTTC. Amino acids: CASSWAQAGDPKEQFF.

V is TRBV30 and J is TRBJ1-1; D possibly corresponds to TRBD1 (6 bases). In germline, CDR1 is GTSNPN, CDR2 SVGIG (reference sequence). The CDR3 is 15 residues long. The V end was cut by 4 bases, the J end by 1 base, with 16 bases between. CDR3 protein: CAWTTGTIKNTEAFF. DNA of the CDR3: TGTGCCTGGACCACTGGGACAATTAAGAACACTGAAGCTTTCTTT.

This clone appeared once. The V and J genes are TRBV6-6 and TRBJ1-1; 9 bases are shared with TRBD1. The germline V gene encodes CDR1 MNHNY and CDR2 SVGAGI (reference sequence). V lost 4 bases to trimming and J lost 6 bases; unmatched junction nucleotides: 6. CDR3 length: 14 residues. The CDR3 DNA is TGTGCCAGCAGTTTGGCACAGGGGGCTTCTGAAGCTTTCTTT. Amino acids: CASSLAQGASEAFF.

The chain joins TRBV2 to TRBJ2-7, with D unresolved. CDR1 is SNHLY, CDR2 FYNNEI, per germline. This CDR3 is built from 12 residues. V lost 5 bases and J lost 3, with 8 bases in between. The DNA of the CDR3 is TGTGCCAGCAGTTTCGATAGCTACGAGCAGTACTTC. Its protein product is CASSFDSYEQYF.

The gene calls are TRBV19 and TRBJ1-1, with no clear D. With 5 bases removed from V and 8 bases from J, the gap between germline ends came to 15 bases. This CDR3 spans 13 amino acids. Germline assignment: CDR1 LNHDA and CDR2 SQIVND (reference sequence). CDR3 sequence reads: CASSPGIHLEAFF. The CDR3 DNA reads TGTGCCAGTAGTCCGGGTATTCACCTCGAAGCTTTCTTT.

This chain uses TRBV7-8 with TRBJ2-1; perhaps TRBD2 as D (6 bases). This CDR3 has 15 residues. V lost 1 base and J 7 bases, leaving 14 bases between the germline ends. Germline CDR1 is SGHVS and CDR2 is FQNEAQ. CDR3: CASSLERVGPNEQFF. The CDR3, as DNA: TGTGCCAGCAGCTTAGAGCGGGTCGGGCCAAATGAGCAGTTCTTC.

The chain uses TRBV7-6 and TRBJ2-3; 14 bases match TRBD2. This CDR3 comprises 18 residues. V was pared by 4 bases and J by 2 bases, with 8 bases of the junction left unmatched. In germline, CDR1 is SGHVS, CDR2 FNYEAQ. CDR3 bases: TGTGCCAGCAGCTCACCGGGACTAGCGGGGGCCCTCACAGATACGCAGTATTTT. It is translated as CASSSPGLAGALTDTQYF.